The 10 T cell receptor beta chains given below trace back to one sample, sequenced in a study of cytomegalovirus exposure and HLA in healthy donors. PCR amplification relied on 60 Vbeta primers (plus 13 Jbeta primers). Sequencing used immunoSEQ multiplex PCR; TCRdb keeps in-frame clones, though not all of them. The sample yields around 150,000 clones, approximately 76% seen once. Source material: PBMCs. These receptors were collected from a man between 60 and 75 years old in good health and CMV-seronegative.

V is TRBV19 and J is TRBJ1-1; possible D gene TRBD1, 6 bases. In germline, CDR1 is LNHDA, CDR2 SQIVND (reference sequence). The CDR3 covers 15 residues. V lost 9 bases and J lost 2, with 19 bases in between. CDR3 sequence (DNA): TGTGCCAGCAGTGGCGGGAGCGGGACAAACACTGAAGCTTTCTTT. Amino acids: CASSGGSGTNTEAFF.

The chain carries TRBV2 and TRBJ2-5, with D possibly being TRBD2 (5 bases). The ends were cut back, 6 bases at V and 4 bases at J, with 12 bases in the middle. Looked up from germline, CDR1 is SNHLY and CDR2 is FYNNEI. This CDR3 contains 13 residues. The CDR3 region is CASRPDWGETQYF. The CDR3 DNA follows: TGTGCCAGCAGACCGGACTGGGGAGAGACCCAGTACTTC. The whole variable domain, remainder taken from reference TRBV2 and TRBJ2-5, is EPEVTQTPSHQVTQMGQEVILRCVPISNHLYFYWYRQILGQKVEFLVSFYNNEISEKSEIFDDQFSVERPDGSNFTLKIRSTKLEDSAMYFCASRPDWGETQYFGPGTRLLVL.

This clone was found a few times. This sequence joins TRBV5-4 and TRBJ2-3, with D tentatively TRBD2 (6 bases). The CDR3 contains 15 residues. V lost 5 bases and J 4 bases, leaving 17 bases between the germline ends. Germline V gene sequence: CDR1 SGHNT, CDR2 YYREEE (reference sequence). The CDR3 nucleotides read TGTGCCAGCAGAAATCGAGTGGGCGGGGCAGATACGCAGTATTTT. This codes for CASRNRVGGADTQYF.

The chain is built from TRBV7-2 and TRBJ2-2; the D gene is possibly TRBD1 (6 bases). CDR1 is SGHTA, CDR2 FQGNSA, per germline. Trimming took off 3 bases at V and 5 bases at J, with 16 bases between the two ends. The CDR3 length is 16 residues. This CDR3 is CASSFRRGSLTGELFF. DNA for the CDR3: TGTGCCAGCAGCTTTCGCAGGGGATCCTTGACCGGGGAGCTGTTTTTT.

V usage is TRBV28 and J usage is TRBJ2-7; possibly TRBD1 for D (5 bases). Between the trimmed V and J ends, which lost 5 bases and 0 bases, there was a span of 5 bases. The CDR3 has 12 amino acids. Germline V gene lookup returns CDR1 MDHEN and CDR2 SYDVKM. The CDR3 protein is CASSDSSYEQYF. The CDR3 DNA reads TGTGCCAGCAGTGACAGCTCCTACGAGCAGTACTTC. The variable domain in full, completed from reference TRBV28 and TRBJ2-7, reads DVKVTQSSRYLVKRTGEKVFLECVQDMDHENMFWYRQDPGLGLRLIYFSYDVKMKEKGDIPEGYSVSREKKERFSLILESASTNQTSMYLCASSDSSYEQYFGPGTRLTVT.

The gene calls are TRBV7-9 and TRBJ2-7, with TRBD1 as a possible D gene (6 bases). V shed 6 bases and J shed 0 bases, with 15 bases lying between them. Germline lookup yields CDR1 SEHNR and CDR2 FQNEAQ (reference sequence). CDR3 length: 15 amino acids. CDR3 nucleotides: TGTGCCAGCAGTGAGGAGACAGGCAGCTCCTACGAGCAGTACTTC. Translating gives CASSEETGSSYEQYF. Full variable domain (remainder filled in from reference TRBV7-9 and TRBJ2-7): DTGVSQNPRHKITKRGQNVTFRCDPISEHNRLYWYRQTLGQGPEFLTYFQNEAQLEKSRLLSDRFSAERPKGSFSTLEIQRTEQGDSAMYLCASSEETGSSYEQYFGPGTRLTVT.

The V call is TRBV7-3, the J call TRBJ2-3, with 9 bases matching TRBD2. The CDR3 runs to 16 residues. CDR1 is SGHTA, CDR2 FQGTGA, per germline. V lost 4 bases, J lost 6 bases, and 11 bases stayed unmatched. The CDR3 spells CASSSLGGGAPDTQYF. CDR3 nucleotide sequence: TGTGCCAGCAGCTCCTTAGGCGGGGGGGCCCCTGATACGCAGTATTTT.

This clone was seen more than once but under ten times. The V and J genes are TRBV27 and TRBJ2-1; 10 positions match TRBD2. Germline values: CDR1 MNHEY, CDR2 SMNVEV (reference sequence). This CDR3 has 16 amino acids. Trimming took 4 bases from V and 4 from J; bases not matched to a gene: 7. In DNA form, the CDR3 reads TGTGCCAGCAGTTCTTTCAGGACTAGCGGATACAATGAGCAGTTCTTC. Translated, it gives CASSSFRTSGYNEQFF.

This clone was counted between two and nine times. This chain's CDR3 is CASSLGGTGANVLTF. The CDR3 coding sequence is TGTGCCAGCAGCTTAGGAGGGACTGGGGCCAACGTCCTGACTTTC. J is TRBJ2-6 and V is TRBV7-2; D might be TRBD2 (5 bases). This CDR3 comprises 15 residues. V was shortened by 1 base and J by 2 bases, with 6 bases between the two germline ends. Germline V gene sequence: CDR1 SGHTA, CDR2 FQGNSA.

The V and J genes are TRBV28 and TRBJ2-7; 11 nucleotides agree with TRBD1. Germline V gives CDR1 MDHEN, CDR2 SYDVKM. This CDR3 contains 17 residues. V was clipped by 4 bases and J by 2 bases; unmatched bases: 10. The CDR3 here is CASSSYSSDRGPYEQYF. CDR3 DNA: TGTGCCAGCAGTTCGTACTCATCGGACAGGGGGCCCTACGAGCAGTACTTC.